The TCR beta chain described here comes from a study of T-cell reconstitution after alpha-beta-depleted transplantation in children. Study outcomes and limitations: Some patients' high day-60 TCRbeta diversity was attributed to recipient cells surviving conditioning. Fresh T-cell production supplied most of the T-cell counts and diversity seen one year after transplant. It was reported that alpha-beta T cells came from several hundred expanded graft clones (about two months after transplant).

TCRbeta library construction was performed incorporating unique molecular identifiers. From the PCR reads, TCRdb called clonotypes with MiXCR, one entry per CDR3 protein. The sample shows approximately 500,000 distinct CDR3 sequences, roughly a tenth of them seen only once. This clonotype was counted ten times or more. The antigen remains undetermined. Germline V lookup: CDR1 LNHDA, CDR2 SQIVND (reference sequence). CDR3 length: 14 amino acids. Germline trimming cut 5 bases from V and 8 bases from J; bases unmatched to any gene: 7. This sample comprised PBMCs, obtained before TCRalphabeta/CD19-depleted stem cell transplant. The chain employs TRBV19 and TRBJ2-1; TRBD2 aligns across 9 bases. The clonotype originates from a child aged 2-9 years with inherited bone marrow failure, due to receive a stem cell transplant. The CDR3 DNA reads TGTGCCAGTAGTCCTGCGGGAGGGCCCTATGAGCAGTTCTTC. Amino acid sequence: CASSPAGGPYEQFF. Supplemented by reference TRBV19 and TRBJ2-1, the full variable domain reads DGGITQSPKYLFRKEGQNVTLSCEQNLNHDAMYWYRQDPGQGLRLIYYSQIVNDFQKGDIAEGYSVSREKKESFPLTVTSAQKNPTAFYLCASSPAGGPYEQFFGPGTRLTVL.